What follows are 9 T cell receptor beta chains derived from one specimen sequenced in a study of T-cell reconstitution after alpha-beta-depleted transplantation in children. Preparation of the TCRbeta library used unique molecular identifiers. TCRdb re-called the PCR reads through MiXCR, storing one row per CDR3 protein. The repertoire holds 580,000 or so distinct CDR3 sequences, 23% seen once, with roughly 14% in the top ten. The sequenced sample was PBMCs, mostly from graft donor cells, obtained 360 days after TCRalphabeta/CD19-depleted stem cell transplant. All receptors derive from a boy under two years old who had a stem cell transplant for acute myeloid leukemia, so the T cells may come from the graft donor.

Many counts were recorded for this clonotype. The chain uses TRBV4-3 and TRBJ2-1; D is unclear. The CDR3 is made up of 13 amino acids. Germline V gene sequence: CDR1 LGHNA, CDR2 YSLEER. V dropped 3 bases and J dropped 2 bases, with 5 bases sitting between them. The CDR3 loop is CASSQMPYNEQFF. CDR3 sequence (DNA): TGCGCCAGCAGCCAGATGCCCTACAATGAGCAGTTCTTC.

The genes are TRBV5-4 and TRBJ2-1; TRBD2 matches at 7 bases. V trimming: 4 bases; J trimming: 6 bases; junction bases outside the gene matches: 4. Germline assignment: CDR1 SGHNT and CDR2 YYREEE (reference sequence). The CDR3 contains 13 residues. The CDR3 reads CASSDGRINEQFF. CDR3 sequence (DNA): TGTGCCAGCAGCGACGGGAGGATCAATGAGCAGTTCTTC.

In this sample, this clonotype turned up a few times. The gene calls are TRBV5-1 and TRBJ2-5; 8 nucleotides align to TRBD2. The length of the CDR3 is 14 residues. The germline gives CDR1 SGHRS, CDR2 YFSETQ. The ends lost 5 bases at V and 1 base at J; junction bases unmatched: 4. Here the CDR3 DNA reads TGCGCCAGCAGGTTCGCGGGGGGCCAAGAGACCCAGTACTTC. Translated: CASRFAGGQETQYF.

The J gene is TRBJ2-2, the V gene TRBV6-5; D gene uncertain. The CDR3 runs 15 residues. Germline V gene lookup returns CDR1 MNHEY and CDR2 SVGAGI. V was shortened by 0 bases and J by 6 bases, with 11 bases between the two germline ends. CDR3 in DNA: TGTGCCAGCAGTTACTCGAAAGATATCCCCGGGGAGCTGTTTTTT. As protein: CASSYSKDIPGELFF.

This clonotype has a count of ten or more. The J gene is TRBJ2-1, the V gene TRBV5-6; TRBD1 matches at 8 bases. The CDR3 has 12 residues. Germline V gene data show CDR1 as SGHDT and CDR2 as YYEEEE. The trim removed 1 base at V and 16 bases at J, leaving 7 bases unmatched. The CDR3 protein is CASSLFETGVFF. The DNA for the CDR3 is TGTGCCAGCAGCTTGTTCGAGACAGGGGTATTCTTC. The whole variable domain, filled in from reference TRBV5-6 and TRBJ2-1, reads DAGVTQSPTHLIKTRGQQVTLRCSPKSGHDTVSWYQQALGQGPQFIFQYYEEEERQRGNFPDRFSGHQFPNYSSELNVNALLLGDSALYLCASSLFETGVFFGPGTRLTVL.

V usage is TRBV7-6 and J usage is TRBJ1-1, with D possibly TRBD1 on 6 matching bases. Germline V gene sequence: CDR1 SGHVS, CDR2 FNYEAQ. V was shortened by 4 bases and J by 0 bases, with 12 bases between the two germline ends. This CDR3 has 15 amino acids. CDR3 nucleotide sequence: TGTGCCAGCAGCTCCCACAGGGTTATGAACACTGAAGCTTTCTTT. Translating it yields CASSSHRVMNTEAFF.

This clonotype was counted a few times. V and J are TRBV20-1 and TRBJ2-3; D unclear. Germline V gene data show CDR1 as DFQATT and CDR2 as SNEGSKA (reference sequence). There are 14 residues in the CDR3. Trimming took off 0 bases at V and 3 bases at J, with 10 bases between the two ends. The CDR3 loop is CSAREPGPTDTQYF. As DNA, the CDR3 is TGCAGTGCTAGAGAGCCTGGCCCAACAGATACGCAGTATTTT.

This clonotype turned up a few times. The DNA of the CDR3 is TGTGCCAGCAGTTACCCGGCGGCGAATCAGCCCCAGCATTTT. Its translation is CASSYPAANQPQHF. V and J are TRBV6-5 and TRBJ1-5; D is uncertain. V was cut by 2 bases and J by 4 bases, with 9 bases left in between. Germline V gene data show CDR1 as MNHEY and CDR2 as SVGAGI. The CDR3 is 14 residues long.

Only a few counts were recorded for this clonotype. CDR3 bases: TGTGCCATCAGTGGTGGGATCTCAGCTGAAGCTTTCTTT. It translates to CAISGGISAEAFF. The J gene is TRBJ1-1, the V gene TRBV10-3; no clear D. Germline CDR1 ENHRY, CDR2 SYGVKD. Trimming removed 4 bases at V and 6 bases at J, with 12 bases between. The length of the CDR3 is 13 residues.